Listed here is a single TCR beta chain. V was clipped by 6 bases and J by 7 bases; unmatched bases: 13. The germline V gene has CDR1 KGHSH and CDR2 LQKENI. The CDR3 sequence is 15 residues long. Produced via immunoSEQ multiplex PCR; TCRdb's table is partial and in-frame only. Of approximately 220,000 clones in the sample, around 85% are singletons; the top ten hold around 19%. This sample is part of a study of blood T cell repertoires in COVID-19. The V gene is TRBV18, the J gene TRBJ2-7; TRBD2 matches 9 bases. The sequence was obtained from a man aged 35 to 55 who had recovered from COVID-19. The sample consisted of PBMCs or T cells enriched from blood (not recorded which). As DNA, the CDR3 is TGTGCCAGCTCCGTAATGGTGCTAGCGGGAAGTGAGCAGTACTTC. Its protein product is CASSVMVLAGSEQYF.